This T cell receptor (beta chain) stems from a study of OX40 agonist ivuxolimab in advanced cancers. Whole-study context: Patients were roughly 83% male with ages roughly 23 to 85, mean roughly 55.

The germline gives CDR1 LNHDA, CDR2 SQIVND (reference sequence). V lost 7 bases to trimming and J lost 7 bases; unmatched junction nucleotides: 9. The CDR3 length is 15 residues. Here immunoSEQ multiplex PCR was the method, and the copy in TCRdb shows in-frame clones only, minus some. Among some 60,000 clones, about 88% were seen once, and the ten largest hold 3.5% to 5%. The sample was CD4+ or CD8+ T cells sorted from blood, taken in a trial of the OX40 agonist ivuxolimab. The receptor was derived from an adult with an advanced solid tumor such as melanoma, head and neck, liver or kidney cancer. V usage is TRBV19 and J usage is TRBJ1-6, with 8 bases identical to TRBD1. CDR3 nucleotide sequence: TGTGCCAGTACAGCTAAGGACAGGGACAATTCACCCCTCCACTTT. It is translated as CASTAKDRDNSPLHF. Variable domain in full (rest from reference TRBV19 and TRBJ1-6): DGGITQSPKYLFRKEGQNVTLSCEQNLNHDAMYWYRQDPGQGLRLIYYSQIVNDFQKGDIAEGYSVSREKKESFPLTVTSAQKNPTAFYLCASTAKDRDNSPLHFGNGTRLTVT.